This TCR beta chain was identified in a study of long-term antiretroviral therapy in people with HIV. General observations from the study: Controls had broader CDR3 length ranges than HIV repertoires did.

With survey level as its setting, the immunoSEQ assay was v3.0. TCRdb's copy holds only in-frame clones and misses some; the assay was immunoSEQ multiplex PCR. The sample lists 30,000 to 40,000 clones; around 80% were seen once. As to this clone: Its antigen is currently unknown.

This sample comprised unsorted PBMCs, obtained 2 years after starting antiretroviral therapy. The TCR sequence derives from a woman between 45 and 65 years old with HIV.

The CDR3 bases are TGTGCCAGCAGTCCTACGGTTAACTATGGCTACACCTTC. It codes for CASSPTVNYGYTF. The genes are TRBV6-5 and TRBJ1-2; no clear D. The CDR3 spans 13 residues. Germline assignment: CDR1 MNHEY and CDR2 SVGAGI. Trimming took 5 bases from V and 1 from J, leaving 8 bases between them.